A selection of T cell receptor beta chains follows, all from one sample in a study of neoadjuvant anti-PD-1 for oral cavity cancer. Libraries were prepared by immunoSEQ multiplex PCR; TCRdb keeps only in-frame clonotypes and omits some of them. The sample has approximately 15,000 clones, approximately 67% seen once. Sample: PBMCs, taken before nivolumab (anti-PD-1) treatment. The source of these receptors is a person between 35 and 79 years old with oral cavity squamous cell carcinoma. Each CDR3 is given with its conserved first and last residue. The order of the fields is J gene, D gene, V gene, clone size, CDR3 DNA, CDR3 protein. A D gene is named only where the DNA matches it firmly. Only some rows state a clone size, as once, few, many or a class for expanded clones.

J gene: TRBJ2-1
D gene: -
V gene: TRBV15
clone size: -
CDR3 DNA: TGTGCCACCAGCAGAGCCAGTTCCTACAATGAGCAGTTCTTC
CDR3 protein: CATSRASSYNEQFF

J gene: TRBJ2-1
D gene: -
V gene: TRBV5-4
clone size: -
CDR3 DNA: TGTGCCAGCAGTCCCGGGACATCCTCCTACAATGAGCAGTTCTTC
CDR3 protein: CASSPGTSSYNEQFF

J gene: TRBJ2-3
D gene: -
V gene: TRBV5-1
clone size: -
CDR3 DNA: TGCGCCAGCAGCACCCCACGGGGGAACTGGGGGGAGGATACGCAGTATTTT
CDR3 protein: CASSTPRGNWGEDTQYF

J gene: TRBJ2-6
D gene: TRBD1
V gene: TRBV5-1
clone size: few
CDR3 DNA: TGCGCCAGCAGCACGGGACAGCGAGCTGGGGCCAACGTCCTGACTTTC
CDR3 protein: CASSTGQRAGANVLTF

J gene: TRBJ1-2
D gene: TRBD1
V gene: TRBV28
clone size: -
CDR3 DNA: TGTGCCAGCAGTGAGACAGGGGAGGGCTACACCTTC
CDR3 protein: CASSETGEGYTF

J gene: TRBJ2-2
D gene: TRBD2
V gene: TRBV7-8
clone size: -
CDR3 DNA: TGTGCCAGCAGGGGTCTAGCGGCGAACACCGGGGAGCTGTTTTTT
CDR3 protein: CASRGLAANTGELFF

J gene: TRBJ2-3
D gene: -
V gene: TRBV7-9
clone size: -
CDR3 DNA: TGTGCCAGCAGCCAGGGCGATACGCAGTATTTT
CDR3 protein: CASSQGDTQYF

J gene: TRBJ2-1
D gene: TRBD2
V gene: TRBV4-2
clone size: once
CDR3 DNA: TGTGCCAGCAGCACCACCCCCACTAGCGGCAATGAGCAGTTCTTC
CDR3 protein: CASSTTPTSGNEQFF

J gene: TRBJ2-5
D gene: -
V gene: TRBV5-8
clone size: -
CDR3 DNA: TGTGCCAGCAGCCTCTCGGGGGCATTTCAAGAGACCCAGTACTTC
CDR3 protein: CASSLSGAFQETQYF

J gene: TRBJ2-3
D gene: TRBD2
V gene: TRBV11-2
clone size: once
CDR3 DNA: TGTGCCAGCAGCTTAGTATACGCGGGAGCTACAGATACGCAGTATTTT
CDR3 protein: CASSLVYAGATDTQYF

J gene: TRBJ2-6
D gene: -
V gene: TRBV7-3
clone size: -
CDR3 DNA: TGTGCCAGCAGCTTAAACAGGGACTCCCTCTCTGGGGCCAACGTCCTGACTTTC
CDR3 protein: CASSLNRDSLSGANVLTF

J gene: TRBJ2-2
D gene: -
V gene: TRBV4-1
clone size: once
CDR3 DNA: TGCGCCAGCAGCCAAGAATATCGAGGGAAAGCCAGGGTGGGCACCGGGAAGCTGTTTTTT
CDR3 protein: CASSQEYRGKARVGTGKLFF

J gene: TRBJ2-7
D gene: -
V gene: TRBV10-2
clone size: once
CDR3 DNA: TGCGCCAGCAGTGAAGGTTTAGACATCCTCTCCTACGAGCAGTACTTC
CDR3 protein: CASSEGLDILSYEQYF

J gene: TRBJ2-7
D gene: -
V gene: TRBV2
clone size: -
CDR3 DNA: TGTGCCAGCAGTGACACCTACGAGCAGTACTTC
CDR3 protein: CASSDTYEQYF

J gene: TRBJ2-1
D gene: -
V gene: TRBV29-1
clone size: -
CDR3 DNA: TGCAGCGTTGAGCCGACCCCAAACAATGAGCAGTTCTTC
CDR3 protein: CSVEPTPNNEQFF

J gene: TRBJ2-6
D gene: -
V gene: TRBV19
clone size: -
CDR3 DNA: TGTGCCAGTGAAGTCTCTGGGGCCAACGTCCTGACTTTC
CDR3 protein: CASEVSGANVLTF

J gene: TRBJ2-7
D gene: -
V gene: TRBV28
clone size: once
CDR3 DNA: TGTGCCAGCAGATCCTTCTCGGAAAGAGGCTACGAGCAGTACTTC
CDR3 protein: CASRSFSERGYEQYF

J gene: TRBJ1-1
D gene: TRBD1
V gene: TRBV6-5
clone size: -
CDR3 DNA: TGTGCCAGCAGAGCAGGGGGCAGCACTGAAGCTTTCTTT
CDR3 protein: CASRAGGSTEAFF

J gene: TRBJ2-5
D gene: -
V gene: TRBV6-5
clone size: -
CDR3 DNA: TGTGCCAGCAGTTACTCGCCCGGCCCCAGAGAGACCCAGTACTTC
CDR3 protein: CASSYSPGPRETQYF

J gene: TRBJ2-7
D gene: TRBD1
V gene: TRBV7-3
clone size: few
CDR3 DNA: TGTGCCAGCAGCTTTGGGACAGGGAACGAGCAGTACTTC
CDR3 protein: CASSFGTGNEQYF

J gene: TRBJ2-1
D gene: -
V gene: TRBV30
clone size: -
CDR3 DNA: TGTGCCTGGAAATTATCCCTAGCGTCGGATGAGCAGTTCTTC
CDR3 protein: CAWKLSLASDEQFF

J gene: TRBJ2-1
D gene: -
V gene: TRBV5-5
clone size: -
CDR3 DNA: TGTGCCAGCAGCTTGGTAGCGGAACCCTACAATGAGCAGTTCTTC
CDR3 protein: CASSLVAEPYNEQFF

J gene: TRBJ2-7
D gene: -
V gene: TRBV10-3
clone size: few
CDR3 DNA: TGTGCCATCAGTGAGTCTCCTCTAGAGTCGGGGTACGAGCAGTACTTC
CDR3 protein: CAISESPLESGYEQYF

J gene: TRBJ1-2
D gene: TRBD1
V gene: TRBV28
clone size: -
CDR3 DNA: TGTGCCAGCAGTTCAGGGGGACAGAAAGGCTATGGCTACACCTTC
CDR3 protein: CASSSGGQKGYGYTF

J gene: TRBJ1-1
D gene: -
V gene: TRBV30
clone size: -
CDR3 DNA: TGTGCCTGGAGTGTACAGAAACCGACTGAAGCTTTCTTT
CDR3 protein: CAWSVQKPTEAFF

J gene: TRBJ2-1
D gene: TRBD2
V gene: TRBV5-4
clone size: -
CDR3 DNA: TGTGCCAGCAGCTTGGCCGGGAAAGCGGGAGACTCCTACAATGAGCAGTTCTTC
CDR3 protein: CASSLAGKAGDSYNEQFF

J gene: TRBJ2-1
D gene: -
V gene: TRBV7-6
clone size: -
CDR3 DNA: TGTGCCAGCAGCTTAGCTTCGAGGGGCGGGAACAATGAGCAGTTCTTC
CDR3 protein: CASSLASRGGNNEQFF

J gene: TRBJ2-3
D gene: -
V gene: TRBV10-3
clone size: once
CDR3 DNA: TGTGCCATCAGTAGGGCAGGGGGGAGCGCAGATACGCAGTATTTT
CDR3 protein: CAISRAGGSADTQYF

J gene: TRBJ2-5
D gene: -
V gene: TRBV5-6
clone size: -
CDR3 DNA: TGTGCCAGCAGCTTGGTTGGGGCGGGCCAAGAGACCCAGTACTTC
CDR3 protein: CASSLVGAGQETQYF

J gene: TRBJ1-5
D gene: -
V gene: TRBV6-4
clone size: -
CDR3 DNA: TGTGCCAGCAGTGCCGAGACAGATCAGCCCCAGCATTTT
CDR3 protein: CASSAETDQPQHF

J gene: TRBJ1-3
D gene: -
V gene: TRBV15
clone size: -
CDR3 DNA: TGTGCCACCAGCAGAGGAGGCTCTGGAAACACCATATATTTT
CDR3 protein: CATSRGGSGNTIYF

J gene: TRBJ1-2
D gene: TRBD1
V gene: TRBV2
clone size: -
CDR3 DNA: TGTGCCAGAAAAGGACAGGGGGAGGGAGGCTACACCTTC
CDR3 protein: CARKGQGEGGYTF

J gene: TRBJ1-1
D gene: -
V gene: TRBV6-1
clone size: few
CDR3 DNA: TGTGCCAGCAGTGAATTTGACCCAGATGGTCTGGCTTTCTTT
CDR3 protein: CASSEFDPDGLAFF

J gene: TRBJ2-5
D gene: -
V gene: TRBV7-3
clone size: -
CDR3 DNA: TGTGCCAGCAGCTCCGGACAGGGAGGGCAGACCCAGTACTTC
CDR3 protein: CASSSGQGGQTQYF

J gene: TRBJ2-7
D gene: TRBD2
V gene: TRBV10-2
clone size: once
CDR3 DNA: TGCGCCAGCAGCGTGACTAGCGGGGCATCCTACGAGCAGTACTTC
CDR3 protein: CASSVTSGASYEQYF

J gene: TRBJ1-2
D gene: -
V gene: TRBV27
clone size: few
CDR3 DNA: TGTGCCAGCAGTTTGGACAAGAACTATGGCTACACCTTC
CDR3 protein: CASSLDKNYGYTF

J gene: TRBJ1-2
D gene: -
V gene: TRBV5-1
clone size: -
CDR3 DNA: TGCGCCAGCAGCGATACACAGGGACTTGGCTACACCTTC
CDR3 protein: CASSDTQGLGYTF

J gene: TRBJ1-2
D gene: TRBD1
V gene: TRBV6-5
clone size: once
CDR3 DNA: TGTGCCAGCAGGCCGGACAGGGGAGGGGATGGCTACACCTTC
CDR3 protein: CASRPDRGGDGYTF

J gene: TRBJ1-5
D gene: -
V gene: TRBV6-5
clone size: -
CDR3 DNA: TGTGCCAGCAGTACCTCGGACGGCAATCAGCCCCAGCATTTT
CDR3 protein: CASSTSDGNQPQHF